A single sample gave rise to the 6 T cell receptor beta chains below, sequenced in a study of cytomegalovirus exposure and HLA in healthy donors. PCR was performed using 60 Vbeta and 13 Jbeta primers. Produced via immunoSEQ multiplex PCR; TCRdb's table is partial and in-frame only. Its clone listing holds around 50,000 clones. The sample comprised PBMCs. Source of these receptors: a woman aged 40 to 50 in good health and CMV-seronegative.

CDR3 DNA sequence: TGCGCCAGCAGCCGCGACAGGGGGAGTGAAAAACTGTTTTTT. This encodes CASSRDRGSEKLFF. The chain carries TRBV4-3 and TRBJ1-4, with TRBD1 identical over 9 bases. The CDR3 sequence is 14 residues long. After removal of 4 bases from V and 7 bases from J, the junction contained 4 bases not matched to a gene. CDR1 and CDR2 from the germline V gene are LGHNA and YSLEER.

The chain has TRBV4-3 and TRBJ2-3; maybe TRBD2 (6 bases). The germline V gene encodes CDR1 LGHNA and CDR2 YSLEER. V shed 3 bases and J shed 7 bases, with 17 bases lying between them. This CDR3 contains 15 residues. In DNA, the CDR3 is TGCGCCAGCAGCCACCTGGCCGGGGCGGGGAATACGCAGTATTTT. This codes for CASSHLAGAGNTQYF.

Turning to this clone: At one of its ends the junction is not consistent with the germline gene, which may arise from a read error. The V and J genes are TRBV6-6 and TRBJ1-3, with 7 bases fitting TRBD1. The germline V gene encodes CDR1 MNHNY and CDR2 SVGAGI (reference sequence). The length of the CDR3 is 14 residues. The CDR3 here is CASTYDRAGNTIYF. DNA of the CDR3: TGTGCCAGCACTTACGACAGGGCTGGAAACACCATATATTTT.

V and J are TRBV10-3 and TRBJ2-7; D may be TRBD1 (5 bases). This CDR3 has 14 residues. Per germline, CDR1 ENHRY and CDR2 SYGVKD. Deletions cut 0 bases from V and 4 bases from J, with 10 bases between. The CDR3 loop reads CAISESTGTYEQYF. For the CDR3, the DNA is TGTGCCATCAGTGAGTCCACAGGTACATACGAGCAGTACTTC.

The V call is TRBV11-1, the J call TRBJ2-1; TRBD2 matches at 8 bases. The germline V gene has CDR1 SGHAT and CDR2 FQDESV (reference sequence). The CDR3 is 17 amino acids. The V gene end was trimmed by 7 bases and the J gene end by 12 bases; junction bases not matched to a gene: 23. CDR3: CASNSLSSAGESWGQFF. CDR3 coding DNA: TGTGCCAGCAACTCCCTCTCCTCAGCGGGAGAGTCGTGGGGGCAGTTCTTC.

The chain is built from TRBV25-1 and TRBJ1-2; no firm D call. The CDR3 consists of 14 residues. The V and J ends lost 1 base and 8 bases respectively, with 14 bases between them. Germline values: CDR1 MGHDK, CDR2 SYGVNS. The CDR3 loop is CASSEFTEEGGYTF. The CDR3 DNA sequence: TGTGCCAGCAGTGAATTTACCGAGGAGGGAGGCTACACCTTC.